The 28 T cell receptor beta chains listed next were all sequenced from one sample in a study of cytomegalovirus exposure and HLA in healthy donors (dated by TCRdb to 2016 to 2017). The method behind the library was the immunoSEQ multiplex PCR assay. For the multiplex PCR, a mixture combining 60 forward primers for TCR Vbeta segments and 13 reverse primers for TCR Jbeta segments was used. Here the immuneACCESS table is served through TCRdb, limited to in-frame sequences with V and J called. Missing clones are a known gap in these copies; in checked studies unresolved V genes cover under half, and the rest lacks a known reason. The sample table holds 250,000 or so clones, of which around nine tenths were seen once. The ten most abundant clones make up 1.7% of the sample. The sequencing sample was made of PBMCs. Receptor source: a girl aged 2 to 10 in good health and CMV-seronegative.

The chain carries TRBV29-1 and TRBJ2-7; the match to TRBD2 covers 8 bases. Germline values: CDR1 SQVTM, CDR2 ANQGSEA. This CDR3 is 14 amino acids long. After removal of 6 bases from V and 0 bases from J, the junction contained 7 bases not matched to a gene. The CDR3 DNA is TGCAGCGTCGATAGCGGGGCCAGCTCCTACGAGCAGTACTTC. The encoded protein is CSVDSGASSYEQYF.

V gene TRBV27 combines with J gene TRBJ2-7; TRBD2 agrees at 7 bases. CDR1 is MNHEY, CDR2 SMNVEV, per germline (reference sequence). The CDR3 has 15 amino acids. V lost 6 bases to trimming and J lost 2 bases; unmatched junction nucleotides: 10. CDR3 region: CASSLSGARTYEQYF. CDR3 coding DNA: TGTGCCAGCAGCTTGAGCGGGGCGCGTACCTACGAGCAGTACTTC.

This clone occurred a few times. The V call is TRBV13, the J call TRBJ2-7; possible D gene TRBD2, 5 bases. CDR3 length: 14 residues. Germline-derived CDR1 and CDR2 are PRHDT and FYEKMQ (reference sequence). Trimming shortened V by 3 bases and J by 0 bases, and 9 bases separated the two germline ends. The CDR3 coding sequence is TGTGCCAGCAGCTTCCCCGGAGGCTCCTACGAGCAGTACTTC. Protein sequence: CASSFPGGSYEQYF.

This chain uses TRBV9 with TRBJ2-1; 8 positions agree with TRBD2. This CDR3 spans 15 amino acids. The germline V gene has CDR1 SGDLS and CDR2 YYNGEE. V gave up 5 bases and J gave up 6 bases; unmatched junction bases: 10. The CDR3 DNA is TGTGCCAGCAGGGGAGGTAGCGGGGCACTCAATGAGCAGTTCTTC. The encoded protein is CASRGGSGALNEQFF.

V and J are TRBV27 and TRBJ1-2; the D gene is possibly TRBD1 (5 bases). The CDR3 loop spans 15 amino acids. V was shortened by 2 bases and J by 6 bases, with 16 bases between the two germline ends. Germline CDR1 reads MNHEY; CDR2 reads SMNVEV (reference sequence). In DNA form, the CDR3 reads TGTGCCAGCAGTTTAATGGGGCAGGGCAGGGATGGCTACACCTTC. It yields the protein CASSLMGQGRDGYTF.

V and J are TRBV6-6 and TRBJ2-7; TRBD1 matches at 9 bases. The CDR3 consists of 14 residues. Germline V gene data show CDR1 as MNHNY and CDR2 as SVGAGI (reference sequence). V lost 0 bases and J lost 4; bases outside the gene matches: 1. CDR3 nucleotide sequence: TGTGCCAGCAGTTACTCAGGACAGGGGTACGAGCAGTACTTC. Protein: CASSYSGQGYEQYF.

The chain joins TRBV27 to TRBJ2-7; the D gene is possibly TRBD1 (6 bases). CDR1 and CDR2 from the germline V gene are MNHEY and SMNVEV (reference sequence). The V and J ends lost 6 bases and 2 bases respectively, with 20 bases between them. The CDR3 has 16 amino acids. This CDR3 is CASSHSPGRTAYEQYF. The CDR3 region has the DNA TGTGCCAGCAGCCATTCGCCGGGACGGACAGCCTACGAGCAGTACTTC.

The DNA for the CDR3 is TGTGCCAGCAGCTCGTGGGGAGTAAGTGATGGCTACACCTTC. Translated, it gives CASSSWGVSDGYTF. V and J are TRBV7-8 and TRBJ1-2; D remains unclear. The CDR3 contains 14 residues. Trimming left V 4 bases short and J 6 bases short, with 15 bases between. The germline gives CDR1 SGHVS, CDR2 FQNEAQ. The full variable domain, its missing parts supplied by reference TRBV7-8 and TRBJ1-2, is GAGVSQSPRYKVAKRGQDVALRCDPISGHVSLFWYQQALGQGPEFLTYFQNEAQLDKSGLPSDRFFAERPEGSVSTLKIQRTQQEDSAVYLCASSSWGVSDGYTFGSGTRLTVV.

The rearrangement links TRBV29-1 to TRBJ2-7, with D possibly matching TRBD2 (6 bases). Trimming took 2 bases from V and 6 from J, leaving 8 bases between them. The CDR3 has 11 amino acids. CDR1 is SQVTM, CDR2 ANQGSEA, per germline. As DNA, the CDR3 is TGCAGCGTTGAACAGGGAGGCGAGCAGTACTTC. Amino acids: CSVEQGGEQYF.

This rearrangement joins TRBV6-1 to TRBJ1-4, with D hard to call. V was clipped by 0 bases and J by 0 bases, with 5 bases between them. The CDR3 is 15 residues long. CDR1 is MNHNS and CDR2 is SASEGT in the germline V gene. DNA for the CDR3: TGTGCCAGCAGTGAAGCGCCGGCAACTAATGAAAAACTGTTTTTT. The encoded protein is CASSEAPATNEKLFF.

V and J are TRBV11-2 and TRBJ1-4, with 8 bases aligning to TRBD1. Losses at the gene ends were 1 base for V and 0 bases for J; bases not matched to a gene: 7. Germline lookup yields CDR1 SGHAT and CDR2 FQNNGV. The CDR3 is 18 amino acids. The CDR3 sequence: CASSLGRGPLATNEKLFF. Written as DNA, the CDR3 is TGTGCCAGCAGCTTAGGCAGGGGGCCCCTTGCAACTAATGAAAAACTGTTTTTT.

This rearrangement joins TRBV19 to TRBJ1-5; D perhaps matches TRBD1 (6 bases). The CDR3 loop spans 15 amino acids. Trimming removed 11 bases from V and 0 bases from J, with 17 bases in between. CDR1 and CDR2 (germline): LNHDA, SQIVND (reference sequence). As DNA, the CDR3 is TGTGCCTGCTTAGGGGGGGCCAGTAGCAATCAGCCCCAGCATTTT. It is translated as CACLGGASSNQPQHF. Drawing the rest from reference TRBV19 and TRBJ1-5, the complete variable domain is DGGITQSPKYLFRKEGQNVTLSCEQNLNHDAMYWYRQDPGQGLRLIYYSQIVNDFQKGDIAEGYSVSREKKESFPLTVTSAQKNPTAFYLCACLGGASSNQPQHFGDGTRLSIL.

The rearrangement uses TRBV14 and TRBJ2-7; 8 bases match TRBD2. The CDR3 runs to 14 residues. Germline values: CDR1 SGHDN, CDR2 FVKESK. V dropped 4 bases and J dropped 2; count of bases not matched to a gene: 4. The CDR3 region is CASSLSGRTYEQYF. The CDR3 DNA follows: TGTGCCAGCAGCCTCAGCGGGAGAACCTACGAGCAGTACTTC.

J is TRBJ2-3 and V is TRBV5-1, with 7 nucleotides matching TRBD1. CDR3 length: 19 amino acids. V shed 2 bases, J shed 3 bases, and the junction held 18 bases outside the gene matches. Per germline, CDR1 SGHRS and CDR2 YFSETQ. The CDR3 DNA follows: TGCGCCAGCAGCTTAGGCCGGGCCCACAGGGGCATGGGGACAGATACGCAGTATTTT. This gives the protein CASSLGRAHRGMGTDTQYF.

This chain joins TRBV4-1 and TRBJ1-1; 11 bases are shared with TRBD1. Germline CDR1 MGHRA, CDR2 YSYEKL. V shed 7 bases and J 7 bases; nucleotides not matched to a gene: 8. The CDR3 is 14 residues long. CDR3 nucleotide sequence: TGCGCCAGCACGGCCGGGACAGGGGGGAATGAAGCTTTCTTT. This gives the protein CASTAGTGGNEAFF.

This chain links TRBV5-1 with TRBJ2-5; 12 bases are shared with TRBD2. The CDR3 is 16 residues long. Germline-derived CDR1 and CDR2 are SGHRS and YFSETQ. J lost 9 bases, V lost 0 bases, and 9 bases had no gene match. CDR3 protein: CASSLGGLAGPGAQYF. In DNA, the CDR3 is TGCGCCAGCAGCTTGGGGGGACTAGCGGGCCCCGGGGCCCAGTACTTC.

V and J are TRBV11-2 and TRBJ1-1; maybe TRBD1 (6 bases). Between the trimmed V and J ends, which lost 2 bases and 1 base, there was a span of 17 bases. Germline assignment: CDR1 SGHAT and CDR2 FQNNGV. The CDR3 spans 17 residues. The CDR3 sequence is CASSLYRQANSNTEAFF. The DNA for the CDR3 is TGTGCCAGCAGCTTATATCGACAGGCTAACTCGAACACTGAAGCTTTCTTT.

This clone was observed a single time. The chain is built from TRBV2 and TRBJ2-5; D is unclear. Per germline, CDR1 SNHLY and CDR2 FYNNEI. Trimming removed 0 bases at V and 2 bases at J, with 10 bases between. The CDR3 consists of 15 residues. The CDR3 DNA reads as TGTGCCAGCAGTGAAGCCGTGCAGATTCAAGAGACCCAGTACTTC. It is translated as CASSEAVQIQETQYF.

V gene TRBV7-8 combines with J gene TRBJ1-5; perhaps TRBD1 as D (6 bases). The germline V gene has CDR1 SGHVS and CDR2 FQNEAQ. Trimming cost V 3 bases and J 0 bases, with 9 bases left between them. The CDR3 extends over 15 amino acids. CDR3 DNA sequence: TGTGCCAGCAGCTTGCAGGGGAATAGCAATCAGCCCCAGCATTTT. It translates to CASSLQGNSNQPQHF.

The V call is TRBV7-9, the J call TRBJ2-1; possible D gene TRBD2, 5 bases. Germline assignment: CDR1 SEHNR and CDR2 FQNEAQ (reference sequence). This CDR3 is 14 amino acids long. Trimming removed 5 bases from V and 3 bases from J, with 11 bases in between. The CDR3 sequence: CASSTGNSYNEQFF. CDR3 nucleotide sequence: TGTGCCAGCAGCACGGGGAATAGCTACAATGAGCAGTTCTTC. The complete variable domain, with remaining parts taken from reference TRBV7-9 and TRBJ2-1, reads DTGVSQNPRHKITKRGQNVTFRCDPISEHNRLYWYRQTLGQGPEFLTYFQNEAQLEKSRLLSDRFSAERPKGSFSTLEIQRTEQGDSAMYLCASSTGNSYNEQFFGPGTRLTVL.

The chain carries TRBV19 and TRBJ1-1; 8 bases are shared with TRBD1. V was clipped by 5 bases and J by 6 bases; unmatched bases: 8. The CDR3 is 14 amino acids. The germline gives CDR1 LNHDA, CDR2 SQIVND (reference sequence). The CDR3 region is CASSPGQGTAEAFF. In DNA, the CDR3 is TGTGCCAGTAGTCCCGGACAGGGAACGGCTGAAGCTTTCTTT.

This rearrangement joins TRBV9 to TRBJ2-7; D is perhaps TRBD1 (5 bases). With 3 bases removed from V and 3 bases from J, the gap between germline ends came to 16 bases. The CDR3 length is 15 residues. Germline assignment: CDR1 SGDLS and CDR2 YYNGEE. DNA of the CDR3: TGTGCCAGCAGCGCACGACAGCTAACCAACTACGAGCAGTACTTC. Translation gives CASSARQLTNYEQYF.

The genes are TRBV13 and TRBJ1-1; possible D gene TRBD1, 5 bases. The V end lost 5 bases, the J end lost 1 base, and 14 bases lay between the germline ends. Germline values: CDR1 PRHDT, CDR2 FYEKMQ (reference sequence). The CDR3 totals 15 residues. CDR3: CASSPAGRENTEAFF. The DNA of the CDR3 is TGTGCCAGCAGCCCGGCGGGACGGGAGAACACTGAAGCTTTCTTT.

The J gene is TRBJ2-1, the V gene TRBV4-1, with 8 nucleotides matching TRBD2. V gave up 1 base and J gave up 5 bases; unmatched junction bases: 4. CDR1 and CDR2 (germline): MGHRA, YSYEKL. The CDR3 has 15 residues. This CDR3 is CASSQAGGLNNEQFF. The CDR3 nucleotides read TGCGCCAGCAGCCAAGCGGGGGGGCTGAACAATGAGCAGTTCTTC.

The chain has TRBV6-5 and TRBJ1-4; D is unresolved. This CDR3 has 14 amino acids. V lost 5 bases to trimming and J lost 5 bases, with 12 bases between them. Germline V gene data show CDR1 as MNHEY and CDR2 as SVGAGI. The chain's CDR3 is CASSPGGLNEKLFF. As DNA, the CDR3 is TGTGCCAGCAGTCCCGGAGGATTAAATGAAAAACTGTTTTTT.

The chain links TRBV14 to TRBJ2-2, with TRBD2 identical over 8 bases. CDR3 length equals 17 residues. The junction had 8 bases not matched to a gene; V was cut back by 0 bases and J by 5 bases. From germline, CDR1 is SGHDN and CDR2 FVKESK. DNA of the CDR3: TGTGCCAGCAGCCAAGATGGATCCAGCGGGAGTACCGGGGAGCTGTTTTTT. Translating it yields CASSQDGSSGSTGELFF.

V and J are TRBV2 and TRBJ2-3, with D perhaps TRBD1 (5 bases). V lost 1 base and J lost 1, with 9 bases in between. This CDR3 contains 15 residues. Germline V lookup: CDR1 SNHLY, CDR2 FYNNEI. This chain's CDR3 is CASSEEGLGTDTQYF. The CDR3, as DNA: TGTGCCAGCAGTGAAGAGGGGTTGGGCACAGATACGCAGTATTTT.

The J gene is TRBJ2-3, the V gene TRBV27, with 7 bases that match TRBD2. V gave up 8 bases and J gave up 0 bases; unmatched junction bases: 5. The CDR3 totals 14 residues. From germline, CDR1 is MNHEY and CDR2 SMNVEV (reference sequence). This chain's CDR3 is CASGGVPSTDTQYF. The CDR3, as DNA: TGTGCCAGCGGGGGGGTACCTAGCACAGATACGCAGTATTTT.